Below, 18 T cell receptor beta chains from the same sample are listed, as sequenced in a study of cytomegalovirus exposure and HLA in healthy donors. A multiplex PCR was run with 60 Vbeta primers and 13 Jbeta primers. TCRdb's copy holds only in-frame clones and misses some; the assay was immunoSEQ multiplex PCR. The sample lists 90,000 to 150,000 clones; roughly 77% were seen once. Sequencing was carried out using PBMCs. The receptors come from a man in his fifties in good health and CMV-seropositive.

This clone has a handful of counts. The V and J genes are TRBV2 and TRBJ2-5; TRBD1 agrees at 9 bases. The J call may be incorrect, as the DNA end agrees better with TRBJ2-7. This CDR3 is 15 amino acids long. CDR1 and CDR2 from the germline V gene are SNHLY and FYNNEI. The CDR3 protein is CASSGLSGTGSEQYF. In DNA form, the CDR3 reads TGTGCCAGCAGTGGCCTCTCCGGGACAGGGTCCGAGCAGTACTTC.

This clone was seen only once. The chain employs TRBV5-1 and TRBJ1-4; unclear D gene. The germline gives CDR1 SGHRS, CDR2 YFSETQ. The CDR3 is made up of 16 amino acids. V lost 1 base and J 0 bases, leaving 10 bases between the germline ends. The CDR3 spells CASSLTAITTNEKLFF. CDR3 bases: TGCGCCAGCAGCTTGACCGCGATCACAACTAATGAAAAACTGTTTTTT.

The rearrangement joins TRBV29-1 to TRBJ2-1, with TRBD2 matching 9 bases. V was pared by 3 bases and J by 12 bases, with 6 bases of the junction left unmatched. In germline, CDR1 is SQVTM, CDR2 ANQGSEA. The CDR3 is made up of 12 amino acids. The CDR3 DNA is TGCAGCGTTGACACTAGCGGGCCTTCGCAGTTCTTC. Its translation is CSVDTSGPSQFF.

The rearrangement links TRBV30 to TRBJ1-2; a possible D gene is TRBD1 (6 bases). The germline gives CDR1 GTSNPN, CDR2 SVGIG (reference sequence). This CDR3 is built from 15 residues. The germline V and J ends were trimmed by 3 bases and 3 bases, with 17 bases remaining between them. The CDR3 DNA reads TGTGCCTGGAGCCCCCCCGCAGGGGTACACTATGGCTACACCTTC. Amino acids: CAWSPPAGVHYGYTF.

CDR3 bases: TGTGCCAGCAGCGCCTTGGCAGGGGCGAACACTGAAGCTTTCTTT. It specifies CASSALAGANTEAFF. The J gene is TRBJ1-1, the V gene TRBV28; perhaps TRBD1 as D (6 bases). The CDR3 is made up of 15 amino acids. In germline, CDR1 is MDHEN, CDR2 SYDVKM. V dropped 6 bases and J dropped 1 base, with 15 bases sitting between them.

The chain links TRBV30 to TRBJ1-2; D unresolved. The CDR3 spans 15 residues. Germline CDR1 GTSNPN, CDR2 SVGIG (reference sequence). The ends were cut back, 5 bases at V and 8 bases at J, with 24 bases in the middle. CDR3 sequence reads: CAWVTPGSKLPGYTF. The CDR3 DNA sequence: TGTGCCTGGGTAACGCCGGGGAGTAAGCTCCCCGGCTACACCTTC.

In this sample, this clone turned up a few times. The CDR3 nucleotides read TGCAGCGCCGTCGGGTCCCCAACGTCCGAGCAGTACTTC. It encodes CSAVGSPTSEQYF. The V and J genes are TRBV29-1 and TRBJ2-7, with unresolved D. V lost 7 bases to trimming and J lost 6 bases, with 19 bases between them. The CDR3 spans 13 residues. CDR1 is SQVTM, CDR2 ANQGSEA, per germline.

The sample holds a few counts of this clone. The rearrangement links TRBV7-2 to TRBJ2-3; D not certain. The CDR3 covers 15 residues. Germline V CDR1 and CDR2: SGHTA, FQGNSA. V shed 1 base and J shed 1 base, with 9 bases lying between them. The CDR3 coding sequence is TGTGCCAGCAGCTTAGTAGCTGAGGGCACAGATACGCAGTATTTT. It yields the protein CASSLVAEGTDTQYF.

This chain links TRBV19 with TRBJ1-5; D call uncertain. Germline CDR1 LNHDA, CDR2 SQIVND (reference sequence). There are 15 residues in the CDR3. V lost 4 bases to trimming and J lost 0 bases, with 10 bases between them. CDR3 sequence reads: CASSSQVGSNQPQHF. The DNA of the CDR3 is TGTGCCAGTAGTAGCCAGGTAGGTAGCAATCAGCCCCAGCATTTT.

This chain uses TRBV5-1 with TRBJ1-6, with TRBD1 as a possible D gene (5 bases). Germline V gene lookup returns CDR1 SGHRS and CDR2 YFSETQ. This CDR3 has 15 residues. V lost 6 bases to trimming and J lost 0 bases, with 10 bases between them. CDR3 DNA: TGCGCCAGCACGGGGGGTGGCTCCTATAATTCACCCCTCCACTTT. This gives the protein CASTGGGSYNSPLHF.

CDR3 amino acids: CASSLGGSSGYTF. CDR3 nucleotides: TGTGCCAGCAGCTTAGGAGGGAGCAGTGGCTACACCTTC. The chain is built from TRBV13 and TRBJ1-2; no reliable D call. From germline, CDR1 is PRHDT and CDR2 FYEKMQ (reference sequence). The ends were cut back, 0 bases at V and 7 bases at J, with 9 bases in the middle. CDR3 length: 13 residues.

The rearrangement links TRBV30 to TRBJ1-1; D not resolved. This CDR3 has 11 residues. Trimming stripped 2 bases from V and 3 bases from J, with 4 bases between. Per germline, CDR1 GTSNPN and CDR2 SVGIG (reference sequence). Here the CDR3 DNA reads TGTGCCTGGAGTCCGTACACTGAAGCTTTCTTT. This encodes CAWSPYTEAFF.

The rearrangement joins TRBV7-6 to TRBJ2-7; 10 bases match TRBD2. This CDR3 is 14 amino acids long. V was clipped by 5 bases and J by 3 bases; unmatched bases: 4. Germline loops: CDR1 SGHVS, CDR2 FNYEAQ. The CDR3 coding sequence is TGTGCCAGCAGCCGGACTAGCGGACGCTACGAGCAGTACTTC. Residues: CASSRTSGRYEQYF.

This clone was observed a few times. The genes are TRBV7-8 and TRBJ2-5, with D possibly TRBD2 on 6 matching bases. The V end lost 0 bases, the J end lost 5 bases, and 10 bases lay between the germline ends. Germline lookup yields CDR1 SGHVS and CDR2 FQNEAQ. This CDR3 spans 14 amino acids. CDR3 nucleotide sequence: TGTGCCAGCAGCTTAGCAGCGGGTACGGAGACCCAGTACTTC. Protein product: CASSLAAGTETQYF.

The rearrangement links TRBV7-9 to TRBJ2-2, with 10 nucleotides matching TRBD2. The V gene end was trimmed by 8 bases and the J gene end by 0 bases; junction bases not matched to a gene: 6. The germline gives CDR1 SEHNR, CDR2 FQNEAQ (reference sequence). There are 16 residues in the CDR3. Here the CDR3 reads CASSPGLASNTGELFF. The CDR3 DNA reads as TGTGCCAGCTCGCCGGGACTAGCGTCGAACACCGGGGAGCTGTTTTTT.

The chain recombines TRBV4-1 with TRBJ1-5, with D possibly matching TRBD1 (6 bases). The CDR3 runs 17 residues. Looked up from germline, CDR1 is MGHRA and CDR2 is YSYEKL. V lost 0 bases to trimming and J lost 7 bases, with 19 bases between them. In nucleotides, the CDR3 is TGCGCCAGCAGCCAAGACTTAATGGGGCAGGGGTACCAGCCCCAGCATTTT. Translated: CASSQDLMGQGYQPQHF.

J is TRBJ2-1 and V is TRBV5-1; tentative D call: TRBD1 (6 bases). Germline CDR1 is SGHRS and CDR2 is YFSETQ. The V gene lost 4 bases and the J gene lost 0 bases, with 11 bases spanning the gap. The CDR3 covers 15 residues. Here the CDR3 reads CASSPDRSSYNEQFF. CDR3 coding DNA: TGCGCCAGCAGCCCCGACAGGAGCTCCTACAATGAGCAGTTCTTC.

The chain combines TRBV5-8 with TRBJ1-2, with unresolved D. V lost 4 bases and J lost 0, with 13 bases in between. The CDR3 sequence is 15 residues long. The V gene's germline CDR1 is SGHTS and CDR2 YDEGEE. The CDR3 protein is CASSLRTVANYGYTF. The CDR3 DNA reads TGTGCCAGCAGCCTTCGTACAGTAGCTAACTATGGCTACACCTTC. Full variable domain (outside the CDR3, taken from reference TRBV5-8 and TRBJ1-2): EAGVTQSPTHLIKTRGQQATLRCSPISGHTSVYWYQQALGLGLQFLLWYDEGEERNRGNFPPRFSGRQFPNYSSELNVNALELEDSALYLCASSLRTVANYGYTFGSGTRLTVV.